The source of this T cell receptor beta chain is a study of T cells in Graves' hyperthyroidism and ophthalmopathy. Trimming pared 3 bases from V and 3 bases from J, leaving 17 bases between. The CDR3 spans 16 residues. The V gene's germline CDR1 is LNHDA and CDR2 SQIVND (reference sequence). The TCR beta CDR3 regions underwent amplification using RNA transcripts as the source. The HTBI set primed first-round TCR CDR3 RT-PCR. Via MiXCR, TCRdb re-called the multiplex PCR reads, giving one row per CDR3 protein. The data contain 450,000 to 600,000 distinct CDR3 sequences, around 15% of them singletons. The rearrangement joins TRBV19 to TRBJ1-1; D is undetermined. This clonotype was obtained from a woman in her thirties or forties with Graves' hyperthyroidism. Material: blood. The DNA for the CDR3 is TGTGCCAGTAGTATGGCGGTCGCGGGTTATCACACTGAAGCTTTCTTT. Encoded protein: CASSMAVAGYHTEAFF.